The following is a T cell receptor beta chain sequence with its context. Its antigen is currently not known. Base qualities were left out, and no much larger clone turns up one base away. The data derive from a study of CD4 T cells in relation to SARS-CoV-2 and coronaviruses (dated by TCRdb to the early 2020s). Describing the broader study: In the ViraFEST assay, PBMCs were cultured with antigen for about eleven days, after which TCR beta CDR3s were sequenced to identify antigen-specific clonal expansions. Samples from a few pre-COVID donors and the naive versus memory experiments were sequenced with the Adaptive Biotechnologies TCR-sequencing kit; other data were Illumina-based. For other donors in the study, expansion assays were sequenced with a different, Illumina-based TCR-beta assay. Memory CD4+ T cell crossreactivity between SARS-CoV-2 and common cold coronavirus spike proteins was assessed at the TCR clonotype level in the study. Shared crossreactive spike epitopes were mapped to their HLA restriction using patient-derived lymphoblastoid cell lines. An HIV-1 Nef peptide pool or a no-peptide culture served as the negative reference condition. Paper-wide results and their limitations: Because the crossreactivity analysis focused on spike protein, crossreactivity against other viral proteins was not assessed. In about 61% of donors, memory CD4+ clonotypes turned up that crossrecognized SARS-CoV-2 and at least one common cold coronavirus spike. Pre-pandemic and post-infection samples were not both contributed by any donor, so tracing of the source of pre-existing responses was limited. Significantly weaker SARS-CoV-2-driven expansion was shown by crossreactive clones than by monoreactive clones, consistent with antigenic imprinting. The study was limited by small numbers of patients and tested TCRs.

Libraries were built with the immunoSEQ multiplex PCR assay. Per the original workflow: During preprocessing, nonproductive sequences were removed, as were CDR3s that did not start with C, did not end with F or W, or were shorter than 7 amino acids. The MANAFEST web app identified antigen-specific clonotypes based on expansion compared with the reference and other culture wells. A clone was considered positive if significant expansion relative to the reference culture was observed in 2 of 3 replicate wells at an FDR below 0.05. Positive clones also required significant expansion versus all other tandem wells and an odds ratio above 5. CDR3 homology was measured as pairwise Levenshtein distance, computed with the stringdist R package after trimming three terminal residues from each end. Entries here come from immuneACCESS through TCRdb and include only in-frame sequences with V and J called. Some clones fail to appear in such tables; in the studies checked, an unresolved V gene covers under half of the shortfall, and the cause of the remainder is unknown. That table furnishes V, J and clone size, whereas the DNA furnished D and trimming. The sample table contains 15,000 to 17,000 clones; only one count was recorded for roughly 71% of them. About 25% of the sample is held by the ten biggest clonotypes.

CD4+ T cells from unexposed donors were collected before the COVID-19 pandemic (2011-2018). After around eleven days of culture, CD4+ T cells were isolated with the EasySep CD4+ T cell isolation kit. Unexposed donor CD4+ T cells were tested for reactivity to SARS-CoV-2 S and N and four common cold coronavirus spike pools, as cell number allowed. Each well held 2 million to 2.5 million PBMCs cultured in IMDM containing 5% human AB serum and roughly 10 IU/ml IL-2. Half of the culture medium was replaced with fresh IL-2-containing medium on days 3 and 7. In general, every peptide culture condition was set up in three replicate wells. Leukapheresis product for the unexposed donors was bought commercially. PBMCs were isolated from leukapheresis product or whole blood by Ficoll-Paque PLUS gradient centrifugation. The PBMCs went either fresh into the expansion assay or into cryopreservation at -140 degrees C. The QIAamp Micro DNA Kit was used to extract genomic DNA from the CD4+ T cells.

The source material was CD4+ T cells from PBMCs, cultured in vitro. The source of this sequence is a human donor in good health.

The CDR3 reads CASSLQGQAGNTIYF. The sequence in DNA is TGTGCCAGCAGCTTGCAGGGGCAGGCTGGAAACACCATATATTTT. This sequence uses TRBV5-5 and TRBJ1-3; the best D guess is TRBD1, with 6 bases matching. V sheds 1 base and J sheds 2 bases, leaving 10 bases between their ends. Counted from cysteine to phenylalanine, this CDR3 has 15 amino acids. Of all the DNA, just the CDR3 is kept, 45 bases in frame from base 1. CDR1 and CDR2 (SGHKS, YYEKEE) derive from the germline V gene (reference sequence).